The next 10 T cell receptor beta chains were all read from a single sample in a study of OX40 agonist ivuxolimab in advanced cancers. The protocol used for the library was the immunoSEQ multiplex PCR assay. The source is immuneACCESS, and TCRdb retained only in-frame sequences with V and J called. Part of the clones is not carried over; for the studies checked, unresolved V genes explain less than half of this, and the remainder is unexplained. The table for this sample lists some 60,000 clones; more than 75% of them were counted only once. Jointly, the top ten make up around 5.2% of the sample. Sample: CD4+ or CD8+ T cells sorted from blood, taken in a trial of the OX40 agonist ivuxolimab. The origin of the receptors is an adult with an advanced solid tumor such as melanoma, head and neck, liver or kidney cancer.

The rearrangement joins TRBV6-6 to TRBJ2-2, with 9 bases identical to TRBD2. CDR1 MNHNY and CDR2 SVGAGI come from the germline V gene (reference sequence). The CDR3 sequence is 16 residues long. Trimming took 7 bases from V and 7 from J; bases not matched to a gene: 13. The CDR3 DNA reads as TGTGCCAGCACCCACGGAATAGCGGGAGATAACGGGGAGCTGTTTTTT. It specifies CASTHGIAGDNGELFF.

This sequence joins TRBV7-2 and TRBJ2-1; 10 bases line up with TRBD2. The CDR3 contains 17 residues. The V gene's germline CDR1 is SGHTA and CDR2 FQGNSA. V lost 6 bases, J lost 4 bases, and 12 bases stayed unmatched. In DNA form, the CDR3 reads TGTGCCAGCAGGCTACTAGCGGGGTCTTCGACTTACAATGAGCAGTTCTTC. It is translated as CASRLLAGSSTYNEQFF.

The rearrangement links TRBV6-5 to TRBJ2-5; 15 positions match TRBD2. Germline V gene sequence: CDR1 MNHEY, CDR2 SVGAGI. The CDR3 spans 13 residues. J gave up 6 bases and V 8 bases, and 1 base lay outside the gene matches. This chain's CDR3 is CASGTSGRKTQYF. DNA of the CDR3: TGTGCCAGCGGGACTAGCGGGAGGAAGACCCAGTACTTC.

The V call is TRBV5-1, the J call TRBJ2-5; TRBD2 is a possible D gene (5 bases). V gave up 3 bases and J gave up 5 bases, with 14 bases separating them. The CDR3 loop spans 14 amino acids. Germline V gene lookup returns CDR1 SGHRS and CDR2 YFSETQ. The CDR3 bases are TGCGCCAGCAGCTATGCCGGACTCCCGGAGACCCAGTACTTC. It specifies CASSYAGLPETQYF.

V usage is TRBV7-2 and J usage is TRBJ1-3; possible D gene TRBD1, 5 bases. CDR1 is SGHTA, CDR2 FQGNSA, per germline. V lost 5 bases, J lost 4 bases, and 18 bases lay in between. This CDR3 is 16 amino acids long. The CDR3 here is CASSQDRANIGNTIYF. CDR3 coding DNA: TGTGCCAGCAGCCAAGACAGAGCCAACATCGGAAACACCATATATTTT.

The chain joins TRBV5-1 to TRBJ1-2; D unresolved. The CDR3 contains 14 residues. Looked up from germline, CDR1 is SGHRS and CDR2 is YFSETQ. V was pared by 0 bases and J by 2 bases, with 8 bases between. The CDR3: CASSLDRENYGYTF. CDR3 sequence (DNA): TGCGCCAGCAGCTTGGACCGAGAGAACTATGGCTACACCTTC.

The CDR3: CASSPNAPRLAAAGGSYNEQFF. The CDR3 nucleotides read TGCGCCAGCAGCCCGAACGCCCCGAGGCTAGCGGCAGCAGGGGGGTCCTACAATGAGCAGTTCTTC. The rearrangement joins TRBV5-1 to TRBJ2-1; the D gene could be TRBD1 or TRBD2 (7 bases each). The CDR3 is 22 residues long. Germline assignment: CDR1 SGHRS and CDR2 YFSETQ. Trimming took off 4 bases at V and 1 base at J, with 33 bases between the two ends.

The chain couples TRBV18 to TRBJ2-5; a weak D match, TRBD2 (5 bases). Trimming took 4 bases from V and 4 from J, leaving 13 bases between them. This CDR3 has 14 residues. Germline V gene data show CDR1 as KGHSH and CDR2 as LQKENI. CDR3 DNA: TGTGCCAGCTCACATACAACAGAGGGAGAGACCCAGTACTTC. Encoded protein: CASSHTTEGETQYF. Full variable domain (remainder filled in from reference TRBV18 and TRBJ2-5): NAGVMQNPRHLVRRRGQEARLRCSPMKGHSHVYWYRQLPEEGLKFMVYLQKENIIDESGMPKERFSAEFPKEGPSILRIQQVVRGDSAAYFCASSHTTEGETQYFGPGTRLLVL.

The CDR3 nucleotides read TGCGCCAGCAGTGAGTCGACTAGCGGGAGGGCAGATACGCAGTATTTT. It yields the protein CASSESTSGRADTQYF. The rearrangement uses TRBV10-2 and TRBJ2-3; TRBD2 matches at 14 bases. Unmatched junction bases numbered 0, after V lost 0 bases and J lost 4 bases. Germline CDR1 and CDR2: WSHSY and SAAADI. This CDR3 region has 16 residues.

In its sample, this clone was seen a few times. The chain uses TRBV2 and TRBJ1-2; D not resolved. Germline assignment: CDR1 SNHLY and CDR2 FYNNEI. This CDR3 spans 12 amino acids. Trimming shortened V by 3 bases and J by 0 bases, and 2 bases separated the two germline ends. The CDR3 sequence: CASSEANYGYTF. CDR3 bases: TGTGCCAGCAGTGAGGCTAACTATGGCTACACCTTC.